This T cell receptor (beta chain) was retrieved from a study of OX40 agonist ivuxolimab in advanced cancers. On the study more broadly: With a range of roughly 20 to 85, age averaged approximately 60 years, and nearly 85% were male. The study, taken as a whole, reports: Partial responders at 0.1-3.0 mg/kg showed near-lowest clonal expansion.

This clone was picked up one time. Its antigen is as yet unknown. The CDR3 is made up of 15 amino acids. The V and J ends lost 2 bases and 1 base respectively, with 6 bases between them. Germline lookup yields CDR1 MGHRA and CDR2 YSYEKL. TCRdb's copy holds only in-frame clones and misses some; the assay was immunoSEQ multiplex PCR. The table shows tens of thousands of clones, with 70% to 90% occurring only once. The sample here was CD4+ or CD8+ T cells sorted from blood, taken in a trial of the OX40 agonist ivuxolimab. The receptor was isolated from an adult with an advanced solid tumor such as melanoma, head and neck, liver or kidney cancer. This sequence joins TRBV4-1 and TRBJ2-6; D ambiguous. In DNA, the CDR3 is TGCGCCAGCAGCCAACTGGGGTCTGGGGCCAACGTCCTGACTTTC. Protein: CASSQLGSGANVLTF.